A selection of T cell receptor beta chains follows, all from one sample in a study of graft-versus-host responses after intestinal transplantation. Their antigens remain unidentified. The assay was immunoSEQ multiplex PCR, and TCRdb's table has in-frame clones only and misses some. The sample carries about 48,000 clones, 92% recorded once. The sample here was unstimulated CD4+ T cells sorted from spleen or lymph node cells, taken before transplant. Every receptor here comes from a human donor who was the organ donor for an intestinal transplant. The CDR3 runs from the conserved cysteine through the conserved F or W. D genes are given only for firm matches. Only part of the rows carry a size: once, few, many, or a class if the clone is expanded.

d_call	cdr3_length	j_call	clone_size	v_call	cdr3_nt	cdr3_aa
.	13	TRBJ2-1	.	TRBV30	TGTGCCTGGAGTGGCGTGGAGGACAATGAGCAGTTCTTC	CAWSGVEDNEQFF
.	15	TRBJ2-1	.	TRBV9	TGTGCCAGCAGCGTAGAGGGACGGAGCTACAATGAGCAGTTCTTC	CASSVEGRSYNEQFF
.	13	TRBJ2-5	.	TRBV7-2	TGTGCCAGCAGCTTTTCCGGCGGGGAGACCCAGTACTTC	CASSFSGGETQYF
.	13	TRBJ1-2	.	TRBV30	TGTGCCTGGAGTGGCCGTGGGGGGTATGGCTACACCTTC	CAWSGRGGYGYTF
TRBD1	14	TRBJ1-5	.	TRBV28	TGTGCCAGCAGCCTCCATGGACAGGGCCAGCCCCAGCATTTT	CASSLHGQGQPQHF
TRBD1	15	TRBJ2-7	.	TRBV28	TGTGCCAGCAGTCCCCGGGACAGGAGCTCCTACGAGCAGTACTTC	CASSPRDRSSYEQYF
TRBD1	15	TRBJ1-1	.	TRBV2	TGTGCCAGCAGTGACAGCAGGGGGTCCAACACTGAAGCTTTCTTT	CASSDSRGSNTEAFF
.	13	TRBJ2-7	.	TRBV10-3	TGTGCCATCAGCGACCGGACTGATTACGAGCAGTACTTC	CAISDRTDYEQYF
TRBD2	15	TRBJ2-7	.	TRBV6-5	TGTGCCAGCAGTGTTTTAGCGGGACCCCGGGTCGAGCAGTACTTC	CASSVLAGPRVEQYF
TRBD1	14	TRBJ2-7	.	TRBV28	TGTGCCAGCAGCCTCCGACAGGGTCTCCACGAGCAGTACTTC	CASSLRQGLHEQYF
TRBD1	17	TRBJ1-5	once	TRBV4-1	TGCGCCAGCAGCCAAGAGGCCCGGGACAGGGGACGGCAGCCCCAGCATTTT	CASSQEARDRGRQPQHF
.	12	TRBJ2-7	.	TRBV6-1	TGTGCCAGCAGTTCTCGCGGGTACGAGCAGTACTTC	CASSSRGYEQYF
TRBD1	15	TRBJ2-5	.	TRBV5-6	TGTGCCAGCAGCTCGGACAGGGGGAATGGAGAGACCCAGTACTTC	CASSSDRGNGETQYF
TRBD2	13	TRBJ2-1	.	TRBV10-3	TGTGCCATCAGCCTAGCGGGAGGGCTTGAGCAGTTCTTC	CAISLAGGLEQFF
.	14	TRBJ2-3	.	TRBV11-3	TGTGCCAGCAGCTTAGGGCTAGCAGCAGATACGCAGTATTTT	CASSLGLAADTQYF
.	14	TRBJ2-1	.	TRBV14	TGTGCCAGCAGCCCCTGGACTATTTCCAATGAGCAGTTCTTC	CASSPWTISNEQFF
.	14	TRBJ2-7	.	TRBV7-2	TGTGCCAGCAGCTTAGCGCTGGGGGGCTACGAGCAGTACTTC	CASSLALGGYEQYF
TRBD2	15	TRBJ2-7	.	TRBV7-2	TGTGCCAGCGCGGCGGGAGGGCTGACGTCCTACGAGCAGTACTTC	CASAAGGLTSYEQYF
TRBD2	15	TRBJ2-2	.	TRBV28	TGTGCCAGCAGGGGGACTAGCGGGAGGGCTGGGGAGCTGTTTTTT	CASRGTSGRAGELFF
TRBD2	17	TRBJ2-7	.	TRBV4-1	TGCGCCAGCAGCCAAGACCTTTGGACTAGCGGGAGCTACGAGCAGTACTTC	CASSQDLWTSGSYEQYF
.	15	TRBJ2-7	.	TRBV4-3	TGCGCCAGCAGCCAAGAGGGGCGGGCCTCCTACGAGCAGTACTTC	CASSQEGRASYEQYF
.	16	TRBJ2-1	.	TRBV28	TGTGCCAGCAGCAGATCGGGACTCAGCTCCTACAATGAGCAGTTCTTC	CASSRSGLSSYNEQFF
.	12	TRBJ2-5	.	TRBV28	TGTGCCAGCAGTCAGGTACGAAAGACCCAGTACTTC	CASSQVRKTQYF
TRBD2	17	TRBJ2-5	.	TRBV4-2	TGTGCCAGCAGCCAACCGGGACTAGCGGGAGAAGAGGAGACCCAGTACTTC	CASSQPGLAGEEETQYF
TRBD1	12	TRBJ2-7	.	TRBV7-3	TGTGCCAGCAGCAGGGACAGTTTAAGGCAGTACTTC	CASSRDSLRQYF
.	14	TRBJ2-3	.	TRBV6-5	TGTGCCAGCAGTTACTCGACTAGTCAAGATACGCAGTATTTT	CASSYSTSQDTQYF
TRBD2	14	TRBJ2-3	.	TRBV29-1	TGCAGCGTATCGGGAGGGCCGGTCACAGATACGCAGTATTTT	CSVSGGPVTDTQYF
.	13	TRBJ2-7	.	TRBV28	TGTGCCAGCAGTTTACAGGCCTTCTACGAGCAGTACTTC	CASSLQAFYEQYF
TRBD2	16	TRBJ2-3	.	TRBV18	TGTGCCAGCTCACCACTGGCGGGAGTACACACAGATACGCAGTATTTT	CASSPLAGVHTDTQYF
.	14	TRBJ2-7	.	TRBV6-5	TGTGCCAGCAGTTACCCAGGGGACAACTACGAGCAGTACTTC	CASSYPGDNYEQYF
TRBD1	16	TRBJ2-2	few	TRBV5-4	TGTGCCAGCAGCTTTGGGAAGGGGGCAAACACCGGGGAGCTGTTTTTT	CASSFGKGANTGELFF
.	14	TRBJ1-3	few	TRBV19	TGTGCCAGTAGTATGCGGCAACCTGGAAACACCATATATTTT	CASSMRQPGNTIYF
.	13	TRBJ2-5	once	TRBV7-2	TGTGCCAGCAGCCGAGGGCTAGAAGAGACCCAGTACTTC	CASSRGLEETQYF
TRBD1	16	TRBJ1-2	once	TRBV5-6	TGTGCCAGCAGCTTGGCCGCGACAGGGTACGAGAATGGCTACACCTTC	CASSLAATGYENGYTF
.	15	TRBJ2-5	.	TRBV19	TGTGCCAGTAGTATGCAATGGGTAAGGCAAGAGACCCAGTACTTC	CASSMQWVRQETQYF
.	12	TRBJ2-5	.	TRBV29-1	TGCAGCGGCTTCAAGTACCAAGAGACCCAGTACTTC	CSGFKYQETQYF
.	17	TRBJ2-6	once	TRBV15	TGTGCCACCAGCAGACCCTGGGCTTACTCTGGGACCAACGTCCTGACTTTC	CATSRPWAYSGTNVLTF
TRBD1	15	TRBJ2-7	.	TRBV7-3	TGTGCCAGCAGCGTAACCGGGACAGGGGGCTACGAGCAGTACTTC	CASSVTGTGGYEQYF
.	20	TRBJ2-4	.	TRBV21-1	TGTGCCAGCAGCGCCCACAGAACCCGGGGCCTTTTATTAGCCAAAAACATTCAGTACTTC	CASSAHRTRGLLLAKNIQYF
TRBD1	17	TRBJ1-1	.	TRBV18	TGTGCCAGCTCGAAGACAGGGGGAGTATTCATGAACACTGAAGCTTTCTTT	CASSKTGGVFMNTEAFF
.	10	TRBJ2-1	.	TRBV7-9	TGTGCCAGCAGCCACAATGAGCAGTTCTTC	CASSHNEQFF
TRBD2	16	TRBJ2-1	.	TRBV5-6	TGTGCCAGCAGCTCGGCTAGCGGGAGCTCCTACAATGAGCAGTTCTTC	CASSSASGSSYNEQFF
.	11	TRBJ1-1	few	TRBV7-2	TGTGCCAGCCAGGGGAACACTGAAGCTTTCTTT	CASQGNTEAFF
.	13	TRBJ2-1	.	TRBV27	TGTGCCAGCGGAGTGACGTCCTACAATGAGCAGTTCTTC	CASGVTSYNEQFF
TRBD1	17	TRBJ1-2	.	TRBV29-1	TGCAGCGTTGAACTCCGGGACAGAAACTATGCCGGCTATGGCTACACCTTC	CSVELRDRNYAGYGYTF
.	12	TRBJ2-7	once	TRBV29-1	TGCAGCGTGTACCAACTCGGGACTGGGCAGTACTTC	CSVYQLGTGQYF
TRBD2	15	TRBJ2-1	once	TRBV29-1	TGCAGCGTACCGATGACTAGCGTTATGACTCGGGGGCAGTTCTTC	CSVPMTSVMTRGQFF
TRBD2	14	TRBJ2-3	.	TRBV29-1	TGCAGCGGGGGACTAGCGGGACACCCAGATACGCAGTATTTT	CSGGLAGHPDTQYF
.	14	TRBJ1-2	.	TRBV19	TGTGCCAGTAGTATGGACACTCTAAACTATGGCTACACCTTC	CASSMDTLNYGYTF
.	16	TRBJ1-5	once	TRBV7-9	TGTGCCAGCAGGAAAGCGATAAGACGGCACAATCAGCCCCAGCATTTT	CASRKAIRRHNQPQHF
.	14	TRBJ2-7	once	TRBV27	TGTGCCAGCAGTCCCCGGGTGACCCACTACGAGCAGTACTTC	CASSPRVTHYEQYF
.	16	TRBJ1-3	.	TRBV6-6	TGTGCCAGCAGTTACGTTGAGGGGCCCTCTGGAAACACCATATATTTT	CASSYVEGPSGNTIYF
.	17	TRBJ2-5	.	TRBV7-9	TGTGCCAGCAGCCAAGTCGGGGCTAGTGCGTCGCAAGAGACCCAGTACTTC	CASSQVGASASQETQYF
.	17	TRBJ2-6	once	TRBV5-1	TGCGCCAGCAGCTCCTCACGAGGAGGGGTGGGGGCCAACGTCCTGACTTTC	CASSSSRGGVGANVLTF